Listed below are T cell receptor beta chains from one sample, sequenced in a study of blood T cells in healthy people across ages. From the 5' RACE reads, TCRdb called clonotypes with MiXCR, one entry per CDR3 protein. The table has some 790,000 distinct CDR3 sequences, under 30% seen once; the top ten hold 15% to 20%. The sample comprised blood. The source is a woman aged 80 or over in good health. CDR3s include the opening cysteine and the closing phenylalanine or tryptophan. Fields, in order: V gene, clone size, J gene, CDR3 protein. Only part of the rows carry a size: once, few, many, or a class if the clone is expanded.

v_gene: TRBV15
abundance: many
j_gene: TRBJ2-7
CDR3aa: CATSLRLSTGTGWFEQYF

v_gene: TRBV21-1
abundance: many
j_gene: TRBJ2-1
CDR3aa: CASSTSLDRGHNEQFF

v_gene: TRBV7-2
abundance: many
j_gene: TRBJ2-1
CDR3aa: CASSPLRGGENEQFF

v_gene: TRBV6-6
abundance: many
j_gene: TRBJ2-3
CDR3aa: CASRLGLSTDTQYF

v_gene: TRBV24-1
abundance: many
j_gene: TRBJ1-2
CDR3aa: CATSANKGDRGTGYTF

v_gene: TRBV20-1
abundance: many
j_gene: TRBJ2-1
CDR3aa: CSARAPGGNEQFF

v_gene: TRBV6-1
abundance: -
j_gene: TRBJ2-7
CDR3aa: CASSEGQAGAYEQYF

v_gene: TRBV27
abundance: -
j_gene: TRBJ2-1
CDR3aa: CASSSIRLGIWNEQFF

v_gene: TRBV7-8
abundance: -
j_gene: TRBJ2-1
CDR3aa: CASSLGLDGSYEQFF

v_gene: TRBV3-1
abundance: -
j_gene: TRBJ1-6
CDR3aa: CASSQDLPNSPLHF

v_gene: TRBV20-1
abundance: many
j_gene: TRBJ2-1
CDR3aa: CSAGRTSGNEQFF

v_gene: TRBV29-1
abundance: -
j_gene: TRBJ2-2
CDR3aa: CSVVTGGTGELFF

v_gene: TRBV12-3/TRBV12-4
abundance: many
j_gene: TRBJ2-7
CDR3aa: CASSQALGEQYF

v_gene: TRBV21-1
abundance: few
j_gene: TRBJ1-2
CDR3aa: CASSKQACRGKNLNIHGYTF

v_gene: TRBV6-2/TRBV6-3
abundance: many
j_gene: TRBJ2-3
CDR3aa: CASNQRRVTDTQYF

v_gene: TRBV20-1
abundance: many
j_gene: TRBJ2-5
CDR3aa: CSADTSRGPRETQYF

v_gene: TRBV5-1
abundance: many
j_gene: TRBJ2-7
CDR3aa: CASSPRLSSFSYEQYF

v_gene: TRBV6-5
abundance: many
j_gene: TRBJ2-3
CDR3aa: CASSPGGRTDTQYF

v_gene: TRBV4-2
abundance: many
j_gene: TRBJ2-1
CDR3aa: CASSQDGLANYNEQFF

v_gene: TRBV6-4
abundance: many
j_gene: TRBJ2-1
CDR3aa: CASRKTSGDSYNEQFF

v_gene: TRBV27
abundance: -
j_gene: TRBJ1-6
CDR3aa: CASSGTGPPLHF

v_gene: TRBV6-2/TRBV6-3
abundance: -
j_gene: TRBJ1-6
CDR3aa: CASTIHGSPLHF

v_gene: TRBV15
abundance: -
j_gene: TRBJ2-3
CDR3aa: CATSRDVRAETDTQYF

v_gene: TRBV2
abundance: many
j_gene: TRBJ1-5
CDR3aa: CASSLGGSRNQPQHF

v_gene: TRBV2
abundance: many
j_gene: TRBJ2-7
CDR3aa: CASKRDSSYEQYF

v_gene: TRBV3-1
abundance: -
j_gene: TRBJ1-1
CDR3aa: CASTSLDAGVAFF

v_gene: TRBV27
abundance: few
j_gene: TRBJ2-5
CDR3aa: CASNSIGGFEQYF

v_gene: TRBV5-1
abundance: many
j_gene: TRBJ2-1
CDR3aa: CASSMAGTSGYNEQFF

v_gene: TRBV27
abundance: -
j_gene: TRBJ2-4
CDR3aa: CASSSELGMAKNIQYF

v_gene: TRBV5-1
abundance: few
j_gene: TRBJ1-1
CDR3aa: CASSLRLGEVSEAFF

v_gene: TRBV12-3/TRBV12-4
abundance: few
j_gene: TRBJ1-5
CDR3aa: CASGLGANQPQHF

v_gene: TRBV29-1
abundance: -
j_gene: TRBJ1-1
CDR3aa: CSVERGGTEAFF

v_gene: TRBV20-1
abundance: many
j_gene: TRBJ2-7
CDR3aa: CSARPTGEWRYYEQYF

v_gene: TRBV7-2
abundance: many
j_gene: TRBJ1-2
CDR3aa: CASSNGQGYYGYTF

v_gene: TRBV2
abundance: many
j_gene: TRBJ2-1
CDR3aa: CASRDTGYEQFF

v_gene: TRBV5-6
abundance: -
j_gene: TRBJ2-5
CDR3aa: CASSPWAQGEAQYF

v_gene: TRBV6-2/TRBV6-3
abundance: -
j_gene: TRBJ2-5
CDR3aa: CASRGTGAGGEQYF

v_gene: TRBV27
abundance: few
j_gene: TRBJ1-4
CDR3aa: CASRNPKTGGNEKLFF

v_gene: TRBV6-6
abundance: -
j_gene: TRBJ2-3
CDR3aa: CASSSSPGQGSSDTQYF

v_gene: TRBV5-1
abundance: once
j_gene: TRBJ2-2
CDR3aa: CASSGDLNTGELFF

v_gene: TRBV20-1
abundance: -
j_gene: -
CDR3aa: CSAYRGGYEQYF

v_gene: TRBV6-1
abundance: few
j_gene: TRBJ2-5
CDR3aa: CASSGQIRGTQYF

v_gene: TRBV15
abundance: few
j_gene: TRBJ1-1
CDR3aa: CATSRDLLATEAFF

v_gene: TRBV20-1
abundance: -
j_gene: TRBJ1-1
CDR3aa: CSARDSGRQGGGGAFF

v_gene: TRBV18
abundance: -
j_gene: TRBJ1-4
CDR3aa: CASSPVDRGPVATNEKLFF

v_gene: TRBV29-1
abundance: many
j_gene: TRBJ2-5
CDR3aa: CSVDPGSGETQYF

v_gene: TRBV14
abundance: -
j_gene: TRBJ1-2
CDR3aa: CASSRKNRSQGHGYTF

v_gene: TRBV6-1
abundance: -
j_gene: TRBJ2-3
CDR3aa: CASSGGRVRDTQYF

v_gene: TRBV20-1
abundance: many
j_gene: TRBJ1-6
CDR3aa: CSARAAGPNSPLHF